This TCR beta chain emerged from a study of T cells after posttransplantation cyclophosphamide. General study points: Donor-recipient repertoire similarity was low at 1-2 months, rising over year one. Recipient CMV seropositivity and CMV reactivation strongly tracked TRB clonality. TRB overlap between skin or GI tissue T cells and blood was limited.

Clones were sequenced by immunoSEQ multiplex PCR, and TCRdb holds only the in-frame ones, with some missing. The repertoire holds 20,000 to 25,000 clones, with 73% as singletons. As regards this clone: What it recognizes is unknown.

The CDR3 sequence is 14 residues long. Trimming cost V 3 bases and J 2 bases, with 8 bases left between them. From germline, CDR1 is SEHNR and CDR2 FQNEAQ (reference sequence). The clonotype comes from a woman in her sixties in good health, CMV-negative, and a related stem cell transplant donor. The sequenced sample consisted of memory CD4+ T cells sorted from PBMCs. The chain is built from TRBV7-9 and TRBJ2-1; D gene ambiguous. The CDR3 DNA follows: TGTGCCAGCAGCTTTGGCGGAACCTACAATGAGCAGTTCTTC. As protein: CASSFGGTYNEQFF.